This T cell receptor (beta chain) was recovered during a study of blood T cell repertoires in COVID-19. Study-level background: The samples span acute and convalescent COVID-19 from the United States, Italy and Spain. T cells, B-cell-depleted T cells, or PBMCs supplied cDNA or gDNA.

The repertoire was sequenced with immunoSEQ multiplex PCR; TCRdb's copy has only in-frame clones and lacks some. This table has about 130,000 clones, approximately 90% appearing once. The receptor comes from a man in his fifties or sixties with COVID-19, enrolled during active disease. The sample taken for sequencing was peripheral blood.

CDR3 amino acids: CALGQWPSGLHF. In DNA form, the CDR3 reads TGTGCCCTGGGACAGTGGCCCTCAGGCCTCCACTTT. The chain uses TRBV30 and TRBJ1-6; TRBD1 matches at 7 bases. Unmatched junction bases numbered 13, after V lost 8 bases and J lost 15 bases. This CDR3 contains 12 residues. Germline CDR1 and CDR2: GTSNPN and SVGIG (reference sequence). Supplemented by reference TRBV30 and TRBJ1-6, the full variable domain reads SQTIHQWPATLVQPVGSPLSLECTVEGTSNPNLYWYRQAAGRGLQLLFYSVGIGQISSEVPQNLSASRPQDRQFILSSKKLLLSDSGFYLCALGQWPSGLHFGNGTRLTVT.